These 31 T cell receptor beta chains came from one sample sequenced in a study of shared clonotypes between healthy human individuals. Sequenced by immunoSEQ multiplex PCR; TCRdb stores in-frame clones only, minus some. The sample comprises roughly 2.4 million clones, around 95% of which are singletons, and roughly 0.13% rests with the top ten. The specimen sequenced was naive CD4+ T cells sorted from blood. Subset meaning: CD45RA+ positively selected. These receptors were obtained from a man between 18 and 35 years old in good health.

The J gene is TRBJ1-2, the V gene TRBV7-9, with D tentatively TRBD1 (5 bases). Germline values: CDR1 SEHNR, CDR2 FQNEAQ (reference sequence). The V end was cut by 5 bases, the J end by 10 bases, with 20 bases between. The CDR3 spans 14 residues. The CDR3 DNA reads TGTGCCAGCAGCCAATCCGGGACGCGACCGCTCTACACCTTC. It specifies CASSQSGTRPLYTF.

The gene calls are TRBV5-6 and TRBJ2-4, with 8 bases aligning to TRBD1. The germline V gene has CDR1 SGHDT and CDR2 YYEEEE. CDR3 size: 16 residues. Trimming took 3 bases from V and 0 from J; bases not matched to a gene: 5. The chain's CDR3 is CASSSGTGGAKNIQYF. CDR3 bases: TGTGCCAGCAGCTCGGGAACAGGGGGAGCCAAAAACATTCAGTACTTC.

The chain couples TRBV19 to TRBJ1-5, with D possibly matching TRBD1 (6 bases). This CDR3 comprises 16 residues. Trimming removed 3 bases from V and 6 bases from J, with 18 bases in between. CDR1 is LNHDA, CDR2 SQIVND, per germline (reference sequence). CDR3 DNA sequence: TGTGCCAGTAGTATGGGTACCCGACAGGCCGCTCAGCCCCAGCATTTT. It specifies CASSMGTRQAAQPQHF.

The chain carries TRBV6-6 and TRBJ1-4; D remains ambiguous. The V end lost 10 bases, the J end lost 6 bases, and 6 bases lay between the germline ends. The CDR3 contains 10 residues. The germline V gene encodes CDR1 MNHNY and CDR2 SVGAGI (reference sequence). The CDR3 sequence: CATGYEKLFF. The CDR3 bases are TGTGCCACGGGTTATGAAAAACTGTTTTTT.

The J gene is TRBJ2-7, the V gene TRBV10-3, with D perhaps being TRBD1 or TRBD2 (5 bases each). This CDR3 comprises 14 residues. Germline CDR1 is ENHRY and CDR2 is SYGVKD. V lost 2 bases, J lost 2 bases, and 10 bases lay in between. For the CDR3, the DNA is TGTGCCATCAGTGAGATCCCGGGGCCCTACGAGCAGTACTTC. Amino acids: CAISEIPGPYEQYF.

With respect to this clone: The same CDR3 arises from other DNA sequences in this sample as well. This sequence joins TRBV19 and TRBJ1-2; no clear D. The CDR3 consists of 12 residues. Looked up from germline, CDR1 is LNHDA and CDR2 is SQIVND (reference sequence). V was cut by 5 bases and J by 4 bases, with 8 bases left in between. Here the CDR3 reads CASSPGIYGYTF. DNA of the CDR3: TGTGCCAGTAGTCCGGGTATCTATGGCTACACCTTC.

The chain links TRBV2 to TRBJ1-5, with 11 positions matching TRBD1. The germline CDR1 and CDR2 sequences are SNHLY and FYNNEI. The CDR3 is 14 amino acids. Germline trimming cut 4 bases from V and 7 bases from J; bases unmatched to any gene: 3. CDR3 coding DNA: TGTGCCAGCAGTGTGGACAGGGGGCCGCAGCCCCAGCATTTT. This translates into CASSVDRGPQPQHF.

The chain's CDR3 is CASTPVRVTGDTQYF. The CDR3 DNA sequence: TGTGCCAGCACCCCCGTGCGGGTGACCGGGGATACGCAGTATTTT. The chain has TRBV28 and TRBJ2-3, with D possibly being TRBD2 (5 bases). The CDR3 is 15 residues long. Deletions cut 7 bases from V and 6 bases from J, with 20 bases between. Germline V gene sequence: CDR1 MDHEN, CDR2 SYDVKM.

This chain links TRBV6-1 with TRBJ2-1, with 10 bases fitting TRBD1. The CDR3 runs to 13 residues. CDR1 and CDR2 from the germline V gene are MNHNS and SASEGT. V lost 6 bases to trimming and J lost 10 bases; unmatched junction nucleotides: 6. The CDR3 loop reads CASRRTGGGEQFF. In nucleotides, the CDR3 is TGTGCCAGCAGGCGGACAGGGGGAGGCGAGCAGTTCTTC.

V gene TRBV19 combines with J gene TRBJ1-1; D is perhaps TRBD1 (5 bases). This CDR3 region has 13 residues. CDR1 and CDR2 (germline): LNHDA, SQIVND (reference sequence). The germline V and J ends were trimmed by 7 bases and 4 bases, with 13 bases remaining between them. CDR3 protein: CASNFQGVTEAFF. CDR3 bases: TGTGCCAGTAACTTTCAGGGCGTCACTGAAGCTTTCTTT.

Turning to this clone: This CDR3 is also generated by other DNA sequences in the sample. The rearrangement uses TRBV6-5 and TRBJ1-2, with D maybe TRBD1 (5 bases). Trimming shortened V by 2 bases and J by 7 bases, and 8 bases separated the two germline ends. The germline V gene encodes CDR1 MNHEY and CDR2 SVGAGI. The CDR3 totals 12 residues. The CDR3 is CASSYIGGGYTF. CDR3 in DNA: TGTGCCAGCAGTTACATCGGGGGTGGCTACACCTTC.

This rearrangement joins TRBV10-3 to TRBJ2-7; D ambiguous. Deletions cut 4 bases from V and 4 bases from J, with 8 bases between. Germline V gives CDR1 ENHRY, CDR2 SYGVKD. The CDR3 consists of 12 residues. Here the CDR3 DNA reads TGTGCCATCAGTGCGAGTGGGTACGAGCAGTACTTC. The encoded protein is CAISASGYEQYF.

With respect to this clone: In the same sample, other DNA sequences code for this CDR3. The chain recombines TRBV18 with TRBJ1-3; D is uncertain. This CDR3 is 15 amino acids long. The V gene lost 3 bases and the J gene lost 1 base, with 10 bases spanning the gap. Germline V gives CDR1 KGHSH, CDR2 LQKENI. The CDR3 loop is CASSPQVASGNTIYF. CDR3 sequence (DNA): TGTGCCAGCTCACCCCAAGTAGCTTCTGGAAACACCATATATTTT.

This clone showed up just once. V is TRBV25-1 and J is TRBJ1-3, with 10 bases matching TRBD1. The germline V gene has CDR1 MGHDK and CDR2 SYGVNS. This CDR3 has 15 amino acids. The junction had 3 bases not matched to a gene; V was cut back by 4 bases and J by 3 bases. The DNA for the CDR3 is TGTGCCAGCAGTGGGACAGGGGGTAATGGAAACACCATATATTTT. Amino acid sequence: CASSGTGGNGNTIYF.

The chain has TRBV5-1 and TRBJ1-1; TRBD1 aligns across 8 bases. Unmatched junction bases numbered 5, after V lost 0 bases and J lost 1 base. CDR3 length: 16 residues. The germline V gene encodes CDR1 SGHRS and CDR2 YFSETQ. The CDR3 DNA follows: TGCGCCAGCAGCTTGGGTCAGGGGGCTGCGAACACTGAAGCTTTCTTT. Its translation is CASSLGQGAANTEAFF.

This clone occurred once. The chain links TRBV27 to TRBJ1-2; a possible D gene is TRBD1 (6 bases). The germline V gene has CDR1 MNHEY and CDR2 SMNVEV (reference sequence). V was clipped by 5 bases and J by 7 bases, with 20 bases between them. The CDR3 has 15 residues. CDR3 in amino acids: CASSPAGGRGIGYTF. CDR3 sequence (DNA): TGTGCCAGCAGTCCGGCGGGGGGCAGGGGTATTGGCTACACCTTC.

This chain connects TRBV15 to TRBJ1-3; no reliable D call. This CDR3 spans 17 amino acids. Germline-derived CDR1 and CDR2 are LNHNV and YYDKDF (reference sequence). Trimming removed 1 base at V and 0 bases at J, with 13 bases between. In nucleotides, the CDR3 is TGTGCCACCAGCAGAGTGGCGGGAGCCTACTCTGGAAACACCATATATTTT. This codes for CATSRVAGAYSGNTIYF.

The chain combines TRBV7-2 with TRBJ2-5; 9 nucleotides align to TRBD1. The CDR3 length is 13 residues. CDR1 SGHTA and CDR2 FQGNSA come from the germline V gene. The V and J ends lost 6 bases and 12 bases, in that order; junction bases with no gene match: 11. CDR3 in DNA: TGTGCCAGCAGAGCAGACGCGGGGACAGGGAAGTACTTC. The encoded protein is CASRADAGTGKYF.

The gene calls are TRBV10-1 and TRBJ2-7; D is ambiguous. CDR3 size: 15 residues. Per germline, CDR1 WNHNN and CDR2 SYGVQD (reference sequence). Trimming cost V 3 bases and J 2 bases, with 14 bases left between them. DNA for the CDR3: TGCGCCAGCAGTGAAGATCTAGGGATTACCTACGAGCAGTACTTC. Its protein product is CASSEDLGITYEQYF.

This clone was observed a few times. CDR3 DNA: TGCAGCGTTGAATGGGGGGCGTACACTGAAGCTTTCTTT. Protein product: CSVEWGAYTEAFF. The chain has TRBV29-1 and TRBJ1-1; D is possibly TRBD1 (6 bases). The ends were cut back, 2 bases at V and 3 bases at J, with 10 bases in the middle. Germline CDR1 reads SQVTM; CDR2 reads ANQGSEA. The CDR3 is made up of 13 amino acids.

V is TRBV5-1 and J is TRBJ1-2, with a weak D call TRBD1 (6 bases). CDR3 length equals 14 residues. Looked up from germline, CDR1 is SGHRS and CDR2 is YFSETQ. V shed 4 bases and J shed 3 bases, with 13 bases lying between them. The CDR3 DNA reads TGCGCCAGCAGCCTTAGACAGGACGACTATGGCTACACCTTC. Translation: CASSLRQDDYGYTF.

This chain uses TRBV6-6 with TRBJ1-2; 9 bases map to TRBD1. The germline gives CDR1 MNHNY, CDR2 SVGAGI (reference sequence). The CDR3 is made up of 15 amino acids. The V and J ends lost 7 bases and 6 bases, in that order; junction bases with no gene match: 12. In DNA form, the CDR3 reads TGTGCCAGCAATTCCGGACAGGGGAGTGTACATGGCTACACCTTC. Amino acid sequence: CASNSGQGSVHGYTF.

This clone appeared once. The genes are TRBV18 and TRBJ1-1, with unresolved D. This CDR3 is built from 19 residues. The germline gives CDR1 KGHSH, CDR2 LQKENI. Trimming stripped 2 bases from V and 0 bases from J, with 22 bases between. The DNA for the CDR3 is TGTGCCAGCTCACCAGTAGGAGGCCAGATCCCCTCCTTGAACACTGAAGCTTTCTTT. Translation gives CASSPVGGQIPSLNTEAFF.

This chain joins TRBV30 and TRBJ1-5; D is ambiguous. CDR3 length: 13 amino acids. The V end was cut by 2 bases, the J end by 4 bases, with 9 bases between. Per the germline V gene, CDR1 is GTSNPN and CDR2 is SVGIG (reference sequence). CDR3 sequence reads: CAWSRVPNQPQHF. DNA of the CDR3: TGTGCCTGGAGTAGGGTCCCTAATCAGCCCCAGCATTTT.

The rearrangement links TRBV7-2 to TRBJ2-1; 9 bases line up with TRBD2. CDR1 is SGHTA, CDR2 FQGNSA, per germline. Trimming took 3 bases from V and 9 from J; bases not matched to a gene: 6. The CDR3 spans 14 residues. In nucleotides, the CDR3 is TGTGCCAGCAGCTTCCGGACTAGCGAGAGTGAGCAGTTCTTC. Its translation is CASSFRTSESEQFF.

The chain employs TRBV29-1 and TRBJ1-1, with D perhaps TRBD1 (5 bases). The V and J ends lost 7 bases and 4 bases respectively, with 13 bases between them. Germline-derived CDR1 and CDR2 are SQVTM and ANQGSEA. The CDR3 is 12 residues long. The CDR3 DNA reads TGCAGCGCGGCAGGGTCTGGCACTGAAGCTTTCTTT. Translated, it gives CSAAGSGTEAFF.

The chain uses TRBV29-1 and TRBJ1-1; TRBD1 is a possible D gene (6 bases). This CDR3 comprises 14 residues. The V gene's germline CDR1 is SQVTM and CDR2 ANQGSEA. V was cut by 2 bases and J by 3 bases, with 13 bases left in between. CDR3 region: CSVESLGADTEAFF. CDR3 in DNA: TGCAGCGTTGAATCTCTGGGGGCCGACACTGAAGCTTTCTTT.

The V call is TRBV4-3, the J call TRBJ2-2; 10 nucleotides agree with TRBD2. CDR1 LGHNA and CDR2 YSLEER come from the germline V gene. V was pared by 0 bases and J by 1 base, with 2 bases of the junction left unmatched. CDR3 length: 17 amino acids. As DNA, the CDR3 is TGCGCCAGCAGCCAAGATATAGCGGGAGGGAACACCGGGGAGCTGTTTTTT. Its protein is CASSQDIAGGNTGELFF.

The chain carries TRBV28 and TRBJ1-6; the match to TRBD1 covers 8 bases. The CDR3 has 16 residues. Germline values: CDR1 MDHEN, CDR2 SYDVKM. The V gene end was trimmed by 4 bases and the J gene end by 6 bases; junction bases not matched to a gene: 8. The CDR3 sequence: CASSSIGDRFNSPLHF. The DNA of the CDR3 is TGTGCCAGCAGTTCTATTGGGGACAGGTTTAATTCACCCCTCCACTTT.

The V call is TRBV7-2, the J call TRBJ2-7, with 8 positions matching TRBD2. The junction had 7 bases not matched to a gene; V was cut back by 1 base and J by 2 bases. This CDR3 has 16 amino acids. Germline V gives CDR1 SGHTA, CDR2 FQGNSA. CDR3 protein: CASSLVGGAGAYEQYF. The CDR3 DNA sequence: TGTGCCAGCAGCTTAGTCGGGGGGGCCGGGGCCTACGAGCAGTACTTC.

CDR3 nucleotide sequence: TGTGCCAGCAGCCAGAATGGGAGGGAGCGGCGCACCGGGGAGCTGTTTTTT. As protein: CASSQNGRERRTGELFF. The V and J genes are TRBV9 and TRBJ2-2, with 7 bases identical to TRBD2. Germline-derived CDR1 and CDR2 are SGDLS and YYNGEE. This CDR3 contains 17 residues. V was clipped by 4 bases and J by 4 bases; unmatched bases: 13.